This TCR beta chain was recorded in a study of beta chain features in type 1 diabetes. Study overall: Comparable age, gender and cell yields were observed in patients relative to healthy donors. Study-wide findings and caveats: Across all four CD4+ subsets, people with type 1 diabetes showed modestly shorter TCRB CDR3s.

Of the isolated RNA, all was reverse transcribed, and so the sequenced material was expressed TCRB transcripts. TCRdb's table, derived via immunoSEQ multiplex PCR, lists solely in-frame clones and lacks some. This sample has some 700,000 clones, with 13% found just once. CD45RO/CCR7/CD25/CD127/CD95/CD27 separated CD4+ naive, central memory, regulatory and stem cell-like memory cells by sorting. This clone was counted between two and nine times. The antigen is not known. The clonotype comes from a man aged 18 to 30 with type 1 diabetes. Sequenced sample: naive CD4+ T cells from blood.

This CDR3 is CASIITWQGNSYNEQFF. For the CDR3, the DNA is TGCGCCAGCATCATTACCTGGCAGGGAAACTCCTACAATGAGCAGTTCTTC. The V call is TRBV5-1, the J call TRBJ2-1; TRBD1 is a possible D gene (5 bases). The CDR3 consists of 17 residues. Trimming removed 6 bases at V and 0 bases at J, with 19 bases between. Germline-derived CDR1 and CDR2 are SGHRS and YFSETQ.